This T cell receptor beta chain comes out of a study of T-cell memory formation after mild COVID-19. At the level of the study: TCR clustering was largely donor specific. Findings and limits, study-wide: The CD4+ clones that contracted clustered mainly within CM and EM, and the CD8+ clones concentrated in EMRA. There was no confirmation that second-wave clones peaking on day 37 were SARS-CoV-2 specific. Clones shrinking from day 15 to 85 showed even CD4/CD8 mixes; later expanders tilted CD4+.

Germline CDR1 and CDR2: SSHAT and FNYEAQ (reference sequence). This CDR3 contains 13 residues. Between the trimmed V and J ends, which lost 0 bases and 2 bases, there was a span of 2 bases. This clonotype was recorded many times. Its specificity is unknown. TCRdb called the 5' RACE reads again in MiXCR, with one record for every CDR3 protein. The sample carries 450,000 or so distinct CDR3 sequences, around 19% recorded once. The material sequenced was PBMCs or a T cell subset sorted from them (not recorded which). V is TRBV7-7 and J is TRBJ2-1, with D unclear. The TCR comes from an adult woman who had mild COVID-19 (a few samples of this study predate the infection). Cell type and time point are not known. As DNA, the CDR3 is TGTGCCAGCAGCTTAGCAGCCTACAATGAGCAGTTCTTC. Translated: CASSLAAYNEQFF.